This TCR beta chain was sequenced during a study of T cells after yellow fever vaccination. For the study at large: SMART-Seq v4 Ultra Low Input served to prepare low-cell-number fractions.

V was clipped by 6 bases and J by 5 bases; unmatched bases: 16. This CDR3 contains 16 residues. 5'RACE template switching added a universal primer site and UMIs to TCR cDNA. In TCRdb, the 5' RACE reads were re-called with MiXCR into one record per CDR3 protein. This sample carries 100,000 to 150,000 distinct CDR3 sequences, about 7.2% of them seen once, and the ten largest clones take approximately 2.7%. The study, taken as a whole, reports: Of the clonotypes, a small share occurred in both CD4 and CD8 compartments. Most primary-vaccination clones reappeared after the booster (less than 98% CD4, 75% to 90% CD8).

This clonotype was recorded at least ten times. Its antigen remains unidentified. The sequence was collected from a young man who received the YFV17D yellow fever vaccine. The chain links TRBV12-3 or TRBV12-4 to TRBJ2-7; 7 positions agree with TRBD2. The starting material was CD4+ T cells sorted from PBMCs, obtained about 41 days after the first yellow fever vaccination. The CDR3 here is CASSPREVLNPNEQYV. CDR3 nucleotide sequence: TGTGCCAGCAGCCCCCGGGAGGTCCTTAATCCTAACGAGCAGTACGTC.